Listed below are T cell receptor beta chains from one sample, sequenced in a study of T cells in Graves' hyperthyroidism and ophthalmopathy. TCRdb recomputed calls from the multiplex PCR reads with MiXCR, one row per CDR3 protein. The table lists nearly 750,000 distinct CDR3 sequences, roughly a third of them singletons. The sample was blood. These receptors originate from a woman aged 40 to 49 with Graves' hyperthyroidism. Both conserved end residues are part of each CDR3. The D gene is left open where the match is weak. Rows give clone size only sometimes, using once, few, many, or a class for an expanded clone.

j_call: TRBJ2-7
clone_size: few
v_call: TRBV10-3
d_call: NA
cdr3_nt: TGTGCCACCTCTAAAGGGGGGATCCCGGCCTGGCCCGAGCAGTACTTC
cdr3_aa: CATSKGGIPAWPEQYF

j_call: TRBJ1-1
clone_size: NA
v_call: TRBV9
d_call: TRBD1
cdr3_nt: TGTGCCAGTACCACAGGGGGGGACACTGAAGCTTTCTTT
cdr3_aa: CASTTGGDTEAFF

j_call: TRBJ2-7
clone_size: many
v_call: TRBV19
d_call: NA
cdr3_nt: TGTGCCAGTAGTATGACGGGTAACTACGAGCAGTACTTC
cdr3_aa: CASSMTGNYEQYF

j_call: TRBJ1-6
clone_size: few
v_call: TRBV7-9
d_call: NA
cdr3_nt: TGTGCCAGCAGCCCTTTCTCATCGGGGTCGGGTAATTCACCCCTCCACTTT
cdr3_aa: CASSPFSSGSGNSPLHF

j_call: TRBJ2-5
clone_size: NA
v_call: TRBV20-1
d_call: TRBD1
cdr3_nt: TGCAGTGCTAGGGATACAGGGGGCCCAGAGACCCAGTACTTC
cdr3_aa: CSARDTGGPETQYF

j_call: TRBJ2-5
clone_size: NA
v_call: TRBV4-3
d_call: NA
cdr3_nt: TGCGCCAGCAGCCGGTTTTCAGGGGTAGTAGAGACCCAGTACTTC
cdr3_aa: CASSRFSGVVETQYF

j_call: TRBJ2-2
clone_size: NA
v_call: TRBV7-2
d_call: NA
cdr3_nt: TGTGCCAGCACCGAAAGAGGGTACACCGGGGAGCTGTTTTTT
cdr3_aa: CASTERGYTGELFF

j_call: TRBJ1-1
clone_size: few
v_call: TRBV4-3
d_call: NA
cdr3_nt: TGCGCCAGCAGCTTGTTTTATCGAGGGGAAGCTTTCTTT
cdr3_aa: CASSLFYRGEAFF

j_call: TRBJ2-2
clone_size: NA
v_call: TRBV14
d_call: NA
cdr3_nt: TGTGCCAGCAGCCCCACCGGGAGAATAACCGGGGAGCTGTTTTTT
cdr3_aa: CASSPTGRITGELFF

j_call: TRBJ2-5
clone_size: many
v_call: TRBV20-1
d_call: TRBD2
cdr3_nt: TGCAGTGCTAGCGGACTAGCGGGAACGGAGACCCAGTACTTC
cdr3_aa: CSASGLAGTETQYF

j_call: TRBJ1-4
clone_size: many
v_call: TRBV7-2
d_call: NA
cdr3_nt: TGTGCCAGCAGCTTAGGTCGGCAGATTAATGAAAAACTGTTTTTT
cdr3_aa: CASSLGRQINEKLFF

j_call: TRBJ1-6
clone_size: NA
v_call: TRBV7-9
d_call: NA
cdr3_nt: TGTGCCAGCAGCGTCAAGCCCCTCCACTTT
cdr3_aa: CASSVKPLHF

j_call: TRBJ1-2
clone_size: NA
v_call: TRBV5-5
d_call: NA
cdr3_nt: TGTGCCAGCAGCTTGGACCCGGGCGGAGGGCCTGGCTACACCTTC
cdr3_aa: CASSLDPGGGPGYTF

j_call: TRBJ2-5
clone_size: NA
v_call: TRBV7-9
d_call: NA
cdr3_nt: TGTGCCAGCAACAAAGGGGAAGAGGCCCAGTATTTC
cdr3_aa: CASNKGEEAQYF

j_call: TRBJ1-6
clone_size: few
v_call: TRBV6-4
d_call: NA
cdr3_nt: TGTGCCAGCAGTGACCAGTATAATTCACCCCTCCACTTT
cdr3_aa: CASSDQYNSPLHF